The clone carrying this TCR beta chain showed up just once. V was pared by 4 bases and J by 3 bases, with 5 bases of the junction left unmatched. The CDR3 contains 14 residues. Germline V gene data show CDR1 as SGHRS and CDR2 as YFSETQ. In the authors' workflow: For nucleated cells, counts were estimated from reference gene primer amplification. Generated by immunoSEQ multiplex PCR, the TCRdb table keeps only in-frame clones and is missing some. The V and J calls and clone size come from that table; D and trimming were worked out from the DNA. The sample has some 250,000 clones, 83% seen once; the top ten hold roughly 5%. This record belongs to a study of blood T cell repertoires in COVID-19. In the study overall: The United States, Italy and Spain were the sources of the acute and convalescent COVID-19 samples. T cells, B-cell-depleted T cells, or PBMCs provided the cDNA or gDNA that served as material.

The V gene is TRBV5-1, the J gene TRBJ2-3, with 7 bases identical to TRBD2. The specimen was peripheral blood. This sequence was found in a man aged 80 or over with acute or convalescent COVID-19. Here the CDR3 reads CASSKGLRTDTQYF. CDR3 sequence (DNA): TGCGCCAGCAGCAAGGGACTACGGACAGATACGCAGTATTTT.